This is a list of T cell receptor beta chains from one sample in a study of cytomegalovirus exposure and HLA in healthy donors. The method was immunoSEQ multiplex PCR; TCRdb's version includes in-frame clones alone and lacks a portion of them. The sample holds around 150,000 clones, about 77% seen once. Sequencing was done on a sample of PBMCs. Source of these receptors: a middle-aged woman in good health and CMV-seronegative. Each CDR3 is given with its conserved first and last residue. The order of the fields is J gene, clone size, V gene, D gene, CDR3 DNA, CDR3 protein. A D gene is named only where the DNA matches it firmly. The listing skips clone size in some rows; elsewhere it reads once, few, many or a size class.

J gene: TRBJ1-2
clone size: NA
V gene: TRBV28
D gene: NA
CDR3 DNA: TGTGCCAGCAGTCCACGTGGGTACTCGGCTGCAGGCAGTGGCTACACCTTC
CDR3 protein: CASSPRGYSAAGSGYTF

J gene: TRBJ2-5
clone size: NA
V gene: TRBV7-6
D gene: TRBD2
CDR3 DNA: TGTGCCAGCAGCTTGTCCGGGACTAGCGTGGCCCAGTACTTC
CDR3 protein: CASSLSGTSVAQYF

J gene: TRBJ1-1
clone size: NA
V gene: TRBV28
D gene: NA
CDR3 DNA: TGTGCCAGCAGCCGAGGTTCGTACACTGAAGCTTTCTTT
CDR3 protein: CASSRGSYTEAFF

J gene: TRBJ2-7
clone size: NA
V gene: TRBV9
D gene: NA
CDR3 DNA: TGTGCCAGCAGCACCTATATCAGGGACGAGCAGTACTTC
CDR3 protein: CASSTYIRDEQYF

J gene: TRBJ1-4
clone size: few
V gene: TRBV7-2
D gene: NA
CDR3 DNA: TGTGCCAGCAGCTGGGGGGGGAATGAAAAACTGTTTTTT
CDR3 protein: CASSWGGNEKLFF

J gene: TRBJ1-1
clone size: NA
V gene: TRBV15
D gene: NA
CDR3 DNA: TGTGCCACCAGCAGAGATCGGGGTTCCACTGAAGCTTTCTTT
CDR3 protein: CATSRDRGSTEAFF

J gene: TRBJ2-1
clone size: NA
V gene: TRBV30
D gene: TRBD2
CDR3 DNA: TGTGCTTTCGCCGGGACTAACATCTACAATGAGCAGTTCTTC
CDR3 protein: CAFAGTNIYNEQFF

J gene: TRBJ2-1
clone size: NA
V gene: TRBV5-3
D gene: TRBD2
CDR3 DNA: TGTGCCAGAAGCCCCTGGACTAGCGGGGGGGCTAATGAGCAGTTCTTC
CDR3 protein: CARSPWTSGGANEQFF

J gene: TRBJ2-7
clone size: NA
V gene: TRBV6-5
D gene: NA
CDR3 DNA: TGTGCCAGCAGACCTCCTCAGGGTTACGAGCAGTACTTC
CDR3 protein: CASRPPQGYEQYF

J gene: TRBJ2-1
clone size: NA
V gene: TRBV6-4
D gene: NA
CDR3 DNA: TGTGCCAGCAGTGACTCGACCTCTGCAGGGATAGATACCAATGAGCAGTTCTTC
CDR3 protein: CASSDSTSAGIDTNEQFF

J gene: TRBJ1-6
clone size: once
V gene: TRBV2
D gene: TRBD1
CDR3 DNA: TGTGCCAGCAGTGAAGTGGACAGGGGCGGTTCACCCCTCCACTTT
CDR3 protein: CASSEVDRGGSPLHF

J gene: TRBJ1-1
clone size: NA
V gene: TRBV6-5
D gene: NA
CDR3 DNA: TGTGCCAGCAGTTACGGTAGGGGCAACACTGAAGCTTTCTTT
CDR3 protein: CASSYGRGNTEAFF

J gene: TRBJ1-1
clone size: NA
V gene: TRBV13
D gene: NA
CDR3 DNA: TGTGCCAGCAGCTATTTCCGGAGTGAAGCTTTCTTT
CDR3 protein: CASSYFRSEAFF

J gene: TRBJ2-1
clone size: NA
V gene: TRBV6-4
D gene: TRBD2
CDR3 DNA: TGTGCCAGCAGTGACTCGAGCGGGGCGTACAATGAGCAGTTCTTC
CDR3 protein: CASSDSSGAYNEQFF

J gene: TRBJ2-7
clone size: NA
V gene: TRBV5-1
D gene: NA
CDR3 DNA: TGCGCCAGCAGCTTTGGTACCGGGGATCTAAACTACGAGCAGTACTTC
CDR3 protein: CASSFGTGDLNYEQYF

J gene: TRBJ1-2
clone size: NA
V gene: TRBV30
D gene: NA
CDR3 DNA: TGTGCCTCTGGGGGCAGGGGTGAAACGGGGGGCTACACCTTC
CDR3 protein: CASGGRGETGGYTF

J gene: TRBJ2-5
clone size: NA
V gene: TRBV2
D gene: TRBD2
CDR3 DNA: TGTGCCAGCAGTGAGGGGACTAGCGAGACCCAGTACTTC
CDR3 protein: CASSEGTSETQYF

J gene: TRBJ1-1
clone size: once
V gene: TRBV27
D gene: TRBD1
CDR3 DNA: TGTGCCAGCAGTTTGGCAGGGGGTCCCACTGAAGCTTTCTTT
CDR3 protein: CASSLAGGPTEAFF

J gene: TRBJ1-1
clone size: NA
V gene: TRBV28
D gene: NA
CDR3 DNA: TGTGCCAGCAGTTTCGACAGCTTGAACACTGAAGCTTTCTTT
CDR3 protein: CASSFDSLNTEAFF

J gene: TRBJ2-3
clone size: NA
V gene: TRBV5-1
D gene: TRBD1
CDR3 DNA: TGCGCCAGCAGCTTGGGGGACAGGGAGGGAACAGATACGCAGTATTTT
CDR3 protein: CASSLGDREGTDTQYF

J gene: TRBJ2-7
clone size: NA
V gene: TRBV28
D gene: NA
CDR3 DNA: TGTGCCAGCAGTTTTGGGACTCTCTACGAGCAGTACTTC
CDR3 protein: CASSFGTLYEQYF

J gene: TRBJ1-2
clone size: NA
V gene: TRBV7-6
D gene: TRBD1
CDR3 DNA: TGTGCCAGCAGCCCGTCCCGGGACAGGGAACGGGCTAACTATGGCTACACCTTC
CDR3 protein: CASSPSRDRERANYGYTF

J gene: TRBJ1-1
clone size: NA
V gene: TRBV6-6
D gene: TRBD1
CDR3 DNA: TGTGCCAGCAGTTACTTAGACAGGGTGAATGAAGCTTTCTTT
CDR3 protein: CASSYLDRVNEAFF

J gene: TRBJ2-2
clone size: once
V gene: TRBV5-1
D gene: NA
CDR3 DNA: TGCGCCAGCAGCTTGACCTTGGGGCGTACCGGGGAGCTGTTTTTT
CDR3 protein: CASSLTLGRTGELFF

J gene: TRBJ2-7
clone size: NA
V gene: TRBV6-5
D gene: NA
CDR3 DNA: TGTGCCACCTCAGTCTTTTTGAGGGCACGCGAGCAGTACTTC
CDR3 protein: CATSVFLRAREQYF

J gene: TRBJ2-7
clone size: NA
V gene: TRBV7-9
D gene: NA
CDR3 DNA: TGTGCCAGCAGCTTTTACCAGGGAAAATCTTTTGGGTACGAGCAGTACTTC
CDR3 protein: CASSFYQGKSFGYEQYF

J gene: TRBJ1-4
clone size: NA
V gene: TRBV5-8
D gene: TRBD1
CDR3 DNA: TGTGCCAGCAGCCCGGGACAGGGGAGGGAAAAACTGTTTTTT
CDR3 protein: CASSPGQGREKLFF

J gene: TRBJ1-5
clone size: few
V gene: TRBV25-1
D gene: TRBD1
CDR3 DNA: TGTGCCAGCAGTCGGACAGGGGACAATCAGCCCCAGCATTTT
CDR3 protein: CASSRTGDNQPQHF

J gene: TRBJ1-3
clone size: few
V gene: TRBV15
D gene: NA
CDR3 DNA: TGTGCCACCAGCAGAAGTAGTGTGTACGGAAACACCATATATTTT
CDR3 protein: CATSRSSVYGNTIYF

J gene: TRBJ2-7
clone size: NA
V gene: TRBV6-5
D gene: TRBD1
CDR3 DNA: TGTGCCAGCACCTCCGGGACAGTCGCTTCCTACGAGCAGTACTTC
CDR3 protein: CASTSGTVASYEQYF

J gene: TRBJ2-3
clone size: NA
V gene: TRBV6-5
D gene: NA
CDR3 DNA: TGTGCCAGCAGTTATCCTGCGGCAGGGACGCAGTATTTT
CDR3 protein: CASSYPAAGTQYF

J gene: TRBJ1-1
clone size: NA
V gene: TRBV5-8
D gene: NA
CDR3 DNA: TGTGCCAGCACCCCGACGGGGTATAACTGGCCATCGGACACTGAAGCTTTCTTT
CDR3 protein: CASTPTGYNWPSDTEAFF

J gene: TRBJ1-4
clone size: NA
V gene: TRBV6-6
D gene: NA
CDR3 DNA: TGTGCCAGCAACCGTCCAAGGGAGGAGGGGGAAAAACTGTTTTTT
CDR3 protein: CASNRPREEGEKLFF

J gene: TRBJ1-6
clone size: NA
V gene: TRBV18
D gene: NA
CDR3 DNA: TGTGCCAGCTCATTCACAGGGCGTAATTCACCCCTCCACTTT
CDR3 protein: CASSFTGRNSPLHF

J gene: TRBJ2-3
clone size: NA
V gene: TRBV7-9
D gene: NA
CDR3 DNA: TGTGCCAGCAGCAGGAGGACAGACACAGATACGCAGTATTTT
CDR3 protein: CASSRRTDTDTQYF

J gene: TRBJ1-5
clone size: NA
V gene: TRBV28
D gene: NA
CDR3 DNA: TGTGCCAGCAGTTTCTGGGGCCCGGCACATCAGCCCCAGCATTTT
CDR3 protein: CASSFWGPAHQPQHF

J gene: TRBJ1-1
clone size: NA
V gene: TRBV7-9
D gene: NA
CDR3 DNA: TGTGCCAGCAGCTTAGAGAGGGTTGAAGCTTTCTTT
CDR3 protein: CASSLERVEAFF

J gene: TRBJ1-2
clone size: NA
V gene: TRBV9
D gene: TRBD1
CDR3 DNA: TGTGCTAGCTCCATCGGCAGGGGGCCCTATGGCTACACCTTC
CDR3 protein: CASSIGRGPYGYTF

J gene: TRBJ1-2
clone size: NA
V gene: TRBV6-1
D gene: TRBD1
CDR3 DNA: TGTGCCAGCAGTGCTAATCTAGGGACAGGGGGCTTTGGCTACACCTTC
CDR3 protein: CASSANLGTGGFGYTF

J gene: TRBJ1-2
clone size: NA
V gene: TRBV6-5
D gene: NA
CDR3 DNA: TGTGCCAGTTCACGGGGGGACTATGGCTACACCTTC
CDR3 protein: CASSRGDYGYTF

J gene: TRBJ1-5
clone size: NA
V gene: TRBV4-2
D gene: TRBD1
CDR3 DNA: TGTGCCAGCAGCCAAGATGGGACAGGACGACTTAATCAGCCCCAGCATTTT
CDR3 protein: CASSQDGTGRLNQPQHF

J gene: TRBJ2-7
clone size: NA
V gene: TRBV19
D gene: NA
CDR3 DNA: TGTGCCAGTAGTATGGCACCTTCGACCTACGAGCAGTACTTC
CDR3 protein: CASSMAPSTYEQYF

J gene: TRBJ1-5
clone size: NA
V gene: TRBV5-6
D gene: NA
CDR3 DNA: TGTGCCAGCAGCTTCTGGACAGCCCTACACAATCAGCCCCAGCATTTT
CDR3 protein: CASSFWTALHNQPQHF

J gene: TRBJ1-2
clone size: NA
V gene: TRBV4-3
D gene: NA
CDR3 DNA: TGCGCCAGCAGCCAAGGGGCAGTGGCGGGCTATGGCTACACCTTC
CDR3 protein: CASSQGAVAGYGYTF

J gene: TRBJ2-7
clone size: NA
V gene: TRBV5-1
D gene: TRBD1
CDR3 DNA: TGCGCCAGCAGCTTCGGACAGGGGAGCTCCTACGAGCAGTACTTC
CDR3 protein: CASSFGQGSSYEQYF

J gene: TRBJ1-2
clone size: NA
V gene: TRBV19
D gene: TRBD1
CDR3 DNA: TGTGCCACTACGAAGGGACAGACAAGCCCCTCATATGGCTACACCTTC
CDR3 protein: CATTKGQTSPSYGYTF